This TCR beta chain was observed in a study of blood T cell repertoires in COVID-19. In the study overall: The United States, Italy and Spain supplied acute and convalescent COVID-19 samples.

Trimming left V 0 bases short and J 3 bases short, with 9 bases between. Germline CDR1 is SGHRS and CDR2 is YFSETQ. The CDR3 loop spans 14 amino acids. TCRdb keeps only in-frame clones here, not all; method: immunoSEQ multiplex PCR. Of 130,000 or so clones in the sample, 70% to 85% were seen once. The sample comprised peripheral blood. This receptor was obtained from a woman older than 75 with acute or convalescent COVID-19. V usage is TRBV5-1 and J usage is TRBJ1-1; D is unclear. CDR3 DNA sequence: TGCGCCAGCAGCTTGGTCGGTTTGGACACTGAAGCTTTCTTT. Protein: CASSLVGLDTEAFF.